This TCR beta chain was sequenced during a study of preoperative IRX-2 immunotherapy in early breast cancer. Noted treatment: preoperative locoregional IRX-2 cytokine immunotherapy. Preoperative locoregional IRX-2 cytokine immunotherapy was tested in the phase Ib source study. Libraries were prepared by immunoSEQ multiplex PCR; TCRdb keeps only in-frame clonotypes and omits some of them. Here the sample spans roughly 99,000 clones, 70% to 90% being singletons. The V segment lost 4 bases and the J segment 2 bases; nucleotides outside the gene matches: 2. Germline CDR1 is SGHVS and CDR2 is FNYEAQ. The CDR3 runs to 15 residues.

J is TRBJ1-2 and V is TRBV7-6; 12 bases match TRBD1. The sequencing used tumor tissue, collected after IRX-2 immunotherapy. The sequence was collected from a human donor with breast cancer. The CDR3 DNA reads TGTGCCAGCAGCTCCGGGACAGGGGGCAACTATGGCTACACCTTC. Amino acids: CASSSGTGGNYGYTF.